This T cell receptor beta chain came from a study of beta chain features in type 1 diabetes. Across the study: Across every sample, around 98 million sorted cells were examined in total.

As every portion of the isolated RNA was reverse transcribed, the sequencing read expressed TCRB transcripts. Sequenced by immunoSEQ multiplex PCR; TCRdb stores in-frame clones only, minus some. The repertoire includes 250,000 to 350,000 clones, approximately 11% of them detected once, and around 0.015% sits in the top ten. All of the sorted populations showed purity greater than 98%. Findings and caveats of the study: No resolution was reached here on whether HLA type influences TCRB rearrangement. Naive, central memory and Treg TCRB repertoires seemed to resemble each other more closely in patients than they did in healthy donors.

As regards this clone: Its antigen is as yet unknown.

Specimen: naive CD4+ T cells from blood. The sequence was obtained from a woman aged 25 to 39 in good health.

CDR3 region: CSVRGGDRENEKLFF. In DNA form, the CDR3 reads TGCAGCGTTCGAGGGGGTGACAGGGAAAATGAAAAACTGTTTTTT. This chain uses TRBV29-1 with TRBJ1-4; TRBD1 agrees at 7 bases. Germline values: CDR1 SQVTM, CDR2 ANQGSEA. V dropped 5 bases and J dropped 5; count of bases not matched to a gene: 11. The CDR3 has 15 residues.